This T cell receptor beta chain is from a study of T cell responses to AZD1222 COVID-19 vaccine. The study's findings and limits: Vaccine-related CD4 TCRs covered spike, predominating at 160-218 and 743-854. Females outnumbered males among donors, who were mostly white British; clonal diversity was possibly underestimated.

Here immunoSEQ multiplex PCR was the method, and the copy in TCRdb shows in-frame clones only, minus some. The table shows fewer than 200,000 clones, with approximately 89% occurring only once. The V segment lost 6 bases and the J segment 6 bases; nucleotides outside the gene matches: 10. The CDR3 sequence is 15 residues long. Per the germline V gene, CDR1 is LNHDA and CDR2 is SQIVND (reference sequence). As regards this clone: What it binds is not known.

This rearrangement joins TRBV19 to TRBJ1-5, with 8 bases matching TRBD1. This receptor was obtained from an adult who received the AZD1222 COVID-19 vaccine. The sequenced sample was peripheral blood, obtained 28 days after the second AZD1222 dose. The CDR3 DNA reads TGTGCCAGTAGGGGGACAGGCCTAAGGAGTCAGCCCCAGCATTTT. This gives the protein CASRGTGLRSQPQHF.